A single TCR beta chain is shown here with its context. Germline lookup yields CDR1 MNHNS and CDR2 SASEGT. Trimming removed 1 base at V and 4 bases at J, with 17 bases between. The CDR3 extends over 17 amino acids. Method: immunoSEQ multiplex PCR; TCRdb's copy keeps in-frame clones and lacks some. The data contain about 150,000 clones, around 80% of them singletons. These data are taken from a study of blood T cell repertoires in COVID-19. Study-wide context: T cells, B-cell-depleted T cells, or PBMCs provided the cDNA or gDNA that served as material.

Individuals aged roughly 18 to 95 years were recruited from 24 US areas. Allocation to cohorts depended on clinical history reported by the participants. Someone with COVID-19 had been met by exposed participants within 2 weeks before study entry. The source material was PBMCs or T cells enriched from blood (not recorded which). The clonotype comes from a man aged 65 to 85 who had been exposed to COVID-19. The J gene is TRBJ1-5, the V gene TRBV6-1; D remains ambiguous. In DNA, the CDR3 is TGTGCCAGCAGTGAAGGGCAGCGCAGTCATTGGAATCAGCCCCAGCATTTT. Residues: CASSEGQRSHWNQPQHF.